Listed here are 26 T cell receptor beta chains from one sample, sequenced in a study of cytomegalovirus exposure and HLA in healthy donors (dated by TCRdb to the late 2010s). Libraries were constructed by the immunoSEQ multiplex PCR assay. TCRdb carries this immuneACCESS record with in-frame sequences only. Its versions omit some clonotypes, under half of them owing to an unresolved V gene in the studies checked, with the rest unexplained. The sample table shows roughly 120,000 clones, and around 94% are seen once. The leading ten clones occupy 1% to 1.5% of the sample. Sequenced input: PBMCs. All receptors come from a young woman in good health and CMV-seronegative.

The V and J genes are TRBV6-1 and TRBJ2-3; perhaps TRBD2 as D (5 bases). Germline V gives CDR1 MNHNS, CDR2 SASEGT. Trimming took 3 bases from V and 6 from J, leaving 16 bases between them. The CDR3 runs 15 residues. CDR3 amino acids: CASSELRGGSDTQYF. In DNA form, the CDR3 reads TGTGCCAGCAGTGAGTTACGGGGTGGGTCGGATACGCAGTATTTT.

This chain uses TRBV5-6 with TRBJ1-2; 9 nucleotides match TRBD1. There are 14 residues in the CDR3. Germline assignment: CDR1 SGHDT and CDR2 YYEEEE. V gave up 0 bases and J gave up 6 bases; unmatched junction bases: 3. The CDR3 is CASSLGTGVDGYTF. DNA of the CDR3: TGTGCCAGCAGCTTGGGGACAGGGGTTGATGGCTACACCTTC.

The V call is TRBV28, the J call TRBJ2-3, with 10 bases that match TRBD1. J gave up 3 bases and V 9 bases, and 6 bases lay outside the gene matches. Germline CDR1 MDHEN, CDR2 SYDVKM. This CDR3 region has 14 residues. CDR3 region: CASAGTGVTDTQYF. The CDR3 nucleotides are TGTGCCAGTGCCGGGACAGGGGTAACAGATACGCAGTATTTT.

The rearrangement joins TRBV7-9 to TRBJ1-1; D possibly corresponds to TRBD1 (6 bases). The CDR3 extends over 17 amino acids. The germline V gene has CDR1 SEHNR and CDR2 FQNEAQ (reference sequence). Trimming took off 2 bases at V and 4 bases at J, with 20 bases between the two ends. The CDR3 DNA follows: TGTGCCAGCAGCTTATCAGGGGCGAATAGGTTGAGCACTGAAGCTTTCTTT. Its translation is CASSLSGANRLSTEAFF.

The chain joins TRBV19 to TRBJ1-1; TRBD1 matches 7 bases. V trimming: 5 bases; J trimming: 2 bases; junction bases outside the gene matches: 14. The CDR3 runs to 17 residues. Germline loops: CDR1 LNHDA, CDR2 SQIVND (reference sequence). CDR3 DNA sequence: TGTGCCAGTAGTCCGGGGTCGGGACAGAGGAAAAACACTGAAGCTTTCTTT. Protein product: CASSPGSGQRKNTEAFF.

In this sample, this clone turned up once. The rearrangement uses TRBV21-1 and TRBJ2-7; the table's D gene call, TRBD2, was not cross checked with the DNA. TRBV21-1 is labeled a pseudogene. CDR3 length equals 16 residues. The CDR3 coding sequence is TGTGCCAGCGCACGACCCCGCCCGGGGGGCACCTACGAGCAGTACTTC. Amino acid sequence: CASARPRPGGTYEQYF.

The V and J genes are TRBV5-1 and TRBJ2-7, with 7 bases fitting TRBD1. Per the germline V gene, CDR1 is SGHRS and CDR2 is YFSETQ. The CDR3 is made up of 11 amino acids. V lost 8 bases and J lost 6; bases outside the gene matches: 5. The CDR3 bases are TGCGCCAGTAGGGACAGCCTCGAGCAGTACTTC. Translating it yields CASRDSLEQYF.

The genes are TRBV11-2 and TRBJ2-7; 7 bases agree with TRBD2. Germline values: CDR1 SGHAT, CDR2 FQNNGV. Trimming took 5 bases from V and 2 from J; bases not matched to a gene: 6. The CDR3 totals 14 residues. This CDR3 is CASSRPGRAYEQYF. The CDR3 nucleotides read TGTGCCAGCAGCCGCCCGGGGAGGGCCTACGAGCAGTACTTC.

This clone was detected only once. The chain uses TRBV6-5 and TRBJ2-1; TRBD2 agrees at 13 bases. The CDR3 covers 16 residues. The V gene's germline CDR1 is MNHEY and CDR2 SVGAGI. The V and J ends lost 8 bases and 4 bases, in that order; junction bases with no gene match: 8. The CDR3 spells CASRSEGLAGYNEQFF. CDR3 nucleotides: TGTGCCAGCCGTTCCGAGGGACTAGCGGGGTACAATGAGCAGTTCTTC.

The chain has TRBV18 and TRBJ2-6; TRBD1 matches at 9 bases. Per the germline V gene, CDR1 is KGHSH and CDR2 is LQKENI. This CDR3 is 16 amino acids long. The V segment lost 5 bases and the J segment 4 bases; nucleotides outside the gene matches: 6. CDR3 bases: TGTGCCAGCTCATTAGGGACAGGGCTCGGGGCCAACGTCCTGACTTTC. It specifies CASSLGTGLGANVLTF. Using reference TRBV18 and TRBJ2-6 for the parts outside the CDR3, the full variable domain is NAGVMQNPRHLVRRRGQEARLRCSPMKGHSHVYWYRQLPEEGLKFMVYLQKENIIDESGMPKERFSAEFPKEGPSILRIQQVVRGDSAAYFCASSLGTGLGANVLTFGAGSRLTVL.

The chain combines TRBV12-2 with TRBJ2-7; the D call in the table, TRBD2, was not verified against the DNA. TRBV12-2 is a recognized pseudogene. The CDR3 extends over 21 amino acids. The CDR3 nucleotides read TGTGCAAGTCGCTTGTTAGTCTTTATAATCTTCCCGGGTAACAAGGCCTACGAGCAGTACTTC. This gives the protein CASRLLVFIIFPGNKAYEQYF.

This rearrangement joins TRBV21-1 to TRBJ2-7; TRBD1 is taken as the D call from the table, unchecked against the DNA. TRBV21-1 is reported as a pseudogene. The CDR3 spans 16 residues. This CDR3 reads CASSKALRTGGNEQYF. The DNA of the CDR3 is TGTGCCAGCAGCAAAGCATTAAGGACAGGTGGAAACGAGCAGTACTTC.

V is TRBV4-1 and J is TRBJ2-5; 9 nucleotides align to TRBD2. CDR1 and CDR2 from the germline V gene are MGHRA and YSYEKL. The V and J ends lost 5 bases and 5 bases, in that order; junction bases with no gene match: 9. The CDR3 is 15 residues long. The DNA for the CDR3 is TGCGCCAGCAGCGACCTAGCGGGGATCGGGGAGACCCAGTACTTC. It codes for CASSDLAGIGETQYF.

The rearrangement links TRBV4-1 to TRBJ2-7; possibly TRBD1 for D (6 bases). CDR3 length: 15 residues. The V gene's germline CDR1 is MGHRA and CDR2 YSYEKL. V was trimmed by 0 bases and J by 3 bases, leaving 12 bases between them. CDR3 in amino acids: CASSQESRGVYEQYF. For the CDR3, the DNA is TGCGCCAGCAGCCAAGAGTCCAGGGGCGTCTACGAGCAGTACTTC.

The CDR3 DNA sequence: TGTGCCAGCAGCCAAACGGGACTAGCGGGGGACGAGCAGTACTTC. This translates into CASSQTGLAGDEQYF. The chain combines TRBV5-4 with TRBJ2-7; 14 positions agree with TRBD2. Germline CDR1 and CDR2: SGHNT and YYREEE (reference sequence). Unmatched junction bases numbered 5, after V lost 4 bases and J lost 5 bases. The CDR3 is 15 amino acids. The variable domain in full, completed from reference TRBV5-4 and TRBJ2-7, reads ETGVTQSPTHLIKTRGQQVTLRCSSQSGHNTVSWYQQALGQGPQFIFQYYREEENGRGNFPPRFSGLQFPNYSSELNVNALELDDSALYLCASSQTGLAGDEQYFGPGTRLTVT.

Only one count was recorded for this clone. The chain uses TRBV5-8 and TRBJ2-7; weak D call: TRBD1 (5 bases). CDR3 length: 16 amino acids. The V gene's germline CDR1 is SGHTS and CDR2 YDEGEE. The germline V and J ends were trimmed by 4 bases and 4 bases, with 21 bases remaining between them. This chain's CDR3 is CASSTAGWQGAYEQYF. The DNA for the CDR3 is TGTGCCAGCAGCACGGCAGGATGGCAGGGTGCGTACGAGCAGTACTTC.

The V and J genes are TRBV19 and TRBJ1-6, with TRBD1 matching 8 bases. CDR1 and CDR2 from the germline V gene are LNHDA and SQIVND (reference sequence). The V and J ends lost 10 bases and 0 bases, in that order; junction bases with no gene match: 5. The CDR3 is 15 residues long. CDR3 protein: CAIQTGVSYNSPLHF. The CDR3 region has the DNA TGTGCCATTCAGACAGGGGTCTCCTATAATTCACCCCTCCACTTT.

J is TRBJ1-3 and V is TRBV7-2, with D possibly matching TRBD1 (6 bases). V was pared by 5 bases and J by 6 bases, with 17 bases between. This CDR3 spans 15 amino acids. Germline V gene data show CDR1 as SGHTA and CDR2 as FQGNSA. The DNA for the CDR3 is TGTGCCAGCAGCAAAATACAGGGTTATGTAAACACCATATATTTT. It yields the protein CASSKIQGYVNTIYF.

The chain employs TRBV29-1 and TRBJ1-1; 7 bases agree with TRBD1. The germline V gene has CDR1 SQVTM and CDR2 ANQGSEA. The CDR3 spans 11 residues. V was pared by 5 bases and J by 5 bases, with 2 bases of the junction left unmatched. CDR3 in DNA: TGCAGCGTTAACAGGGGAACTGAAGCTTTCTTT. Its translation is CSVNRGTEAFF.

The chain combines TRBV19 with TRBJ1-5, with D perhaps TRBD1 (5 bases). This CDR3 has 15 residues. V was pared by 8 bases and J by 6 bases, with 20 bases between. The germline CDR1 and CDR2 sequences are LNHDA and SQIVND (reference sequence). CDR3 sequence: CASGSRDAGPQPQHF. The CDR3 DNA reads TGTGCCAGTGGGTCCCGGGACGCGGGGCCTCAGCCCCAGCATTTT.

The chain has TRBV6-5 and TRBJ1-2; the match to TRBD1 covers 7 bases. This CDR3 has 16 residues. With 3 bases clipped from V and 0 bases from J, the junction kept 7 bases outside the gene matches. Germline V gene lookup returns CDR1 MNHEY and CDR2 SVGAGI. The CDR3 bases are TGTGCCAGCAGTTATACGACAGGGCTTTCTAACTATGGCTACACCTTC. Its protein is CASSYTTGLSNYGYTF.

The J gene is TRBJ2-5, the V gene TRBV27; maybe TRBD1 (6 bases). V was trimmed by 10 bases and J by 5 bases, leaving 20 bases between them. Per the germline V gene, CDR1 is MNHEY and CDR2 is SMNVEV (reference sequence). This CDR3 has 14 residues. The CDR3 spells CATIPYRDLETQYF. CDR3 nucleotide sequence: TGTGCCACCATACCTTACAGGGATTTGGAGACCCAGTACTTC.

This rearrangement joins TRBV10-1 to TRBJ1-3; TRBD1 matches 7 bases. Losses at the gene ends were 8 bases for V and 0 bases for J; bases not matched to a gene: 7. The germline gives CDR1 WNHNN, CDR2 SYGVQD (reference sequence). The CDR3 is made up of 15 amino acids. Here the CDR3 DNA reads TGCGCCAGCTTACAGGGGATGAGCTCTGGAAACACCATATATTTT. Protein product: CASLQGMSSGNTIYF.

The chain joins TRBV5-1 to TRBJ2-1; D ambiguous. This CDR3 is built from 12 residues. Germline CDR1 reads SGHRS; CDR2 reads YFSETQ. V was shortened by 4 bases and J by 7 bases, with 9 bases between the two germline ends. In DNA form, the CDR3 reads TGCGCCAGCAGCGCCAGGTTAAATGAGCAGTTCTTC. It codes for CASSARLNEQFF.

The DNA for the CDR3 is TGCGCCAGCAGCTCGCCTGGGACTAGCGTGTACAATGAGCAGTTCTTC. This codes for CASSSPGTSVYNEQFF. The J gene is TRBJ2-1, the V gene TRBV5-1; TRBD2 matches 10 bases. Germline V gene data show CDR1 as SGHRS and CDR2 as YFSETQ. The CDR3 is 16 residues long. V was clipped by 3 bases and J by 4 bases; unmatched bases: 7.

On this clone: This specimen includes other DNA sequences encoding the same CDR3. The rearrangement links TRBV18 to TRBJ2-7; perhaps TRBD1 as D (5 bases). Trimming cost V 2 bases and J 3 bases, with 5 bases left between them. The CDR3 has 12 amino acids. The germline gives CDR1 KGHSH, CDR2 LQKENI. The CDR3 loop is CASSPDSYEQYF. The CDR3 nucleotides read TGTGCCAGCTCACCAGACAGCTACGAGCAGTACTTC.